A selection of T cell receptor beta chains follows, all from one sample in a study of technical replicates of blood from several donors. TCRdb's table, derived via immunoSEQ multiplex PCR, lists solely in-frame clones and lacks some. The table shows about 73,000 clones, with 93% occurring only once. The sequencing input was T cells isolated from PBMCs. These receptors were collected from a human donor in good health. Both conserved end residues are part of each CDR3. The order of the fields is J gene, V gene, D gene, clone size, CDR3 protein, CDR3 DNA. D genes are given only for firm matches. The listing skips clone size in some rows; elsewhere it reads once, few, many or a size class.

TRBJ1-1 | TRBV2 | NA | NA | CASSLYRQASNTEAFF | TGTGCCAGCAGTCTTTACAGACAGGCAAGTAACACTGAAGCTTTCTTT
TRBJ1-2 | TRBV11-3 | NA | NA | CASSPPGDLNYGYTF | TGTGCCAGCAGCCCTCCAGGGGACCTAAACTATGGCTACACCTTC
TRBJ2-7 | TRBV4-1 | NA | NA | CASSQPDRTYEQYF | TGCGCCAGCAGCCAGCCCGACAGGACCTACGAGCAGTACTTC
TRBJ2-7 | TRBV11-3 | NA | NA | CASSLGPSYPGGYEQYF | TGTGCCAGCAGCTTAGGACCCTCTTATCCAGGGGGGTACGAGCAGTACTTC
TRBJ1-1 | TRBV18 | TRBD1 | NA | CASSPSLDRRNTEAFF | TGTGCCAGCTCACCATCTCTGGACAGGAGGAACACTGAAGCTTTCTTT
TRBJ2-1 | TRBV27 | NA | NA | CASSLRRPDYNEQFF | TGTGCCAGCAGTTTACGGCGGCCCGACTACAATGAGCAGTTCTTC
TRBJ2-7 | TRBV19 | TRBD1 | NA | CASSPRAGGSYEQYF | TGTGCCAGTAGTCCGAGGGCAGGGGGTTCCTACGAGCAGTACTTC
TRBJ2-3 | TRBV6-1 | TRBD2 | NA | CASSTSGIFTHTQYF | TGTGCCAGCAGTACTAGCGGGATATTCACTCATACGCAGTATTTT
TRBJ2-1 | TRBV5-1 | TRBD1 | NA | CASSRLNRGAYNEQFF | TGCGCCAGCAGCCGCCTCAACAGGGGGGCCTACAATGAGCAGTTCTTC
TRBJ2-7 | TRBV4-1 | NA | NA | CASSHREREQYF | TGCGCCAGCAGCCATCGGGAGCGCGAGCAGTACTTC
TRBJ2-1 | TRBV19 | TRBD2 | NA | CASSRLAGVHEQFF | TGTGCCAGTAGTCGGCTAGCGGGAGTACATGAGCAGTTCTTC
TRBJ1-2 | TRBV27 | NA | NA | CASSFGRLSGYTF | TGTGCCAGCAGTTTCGGCCGACTAAGTGGCTACACCTTC
TRBJ2-2 | TRBV6-5 | NA | NA | CASSYGEAALGELFF | TGTGCCAGCAGCTACGGGGAGGCAGCGCTCGGGGAGCTGTTTTTT
TRBJ2-7 | TRBV5-4 | TRBD2 | NA | CASSLAWASGNYEQYF | TGTGCCAGCAGCTTGGCCTGGGCTAGCGGGAACTACGAGCAGTACTTC
TRBJ2-1 | TRBV28 | TRBD1 | NA | CASSLKPGQAGLSIRQFF | TGTGCCAGCAGCCTGAAGCCGGGACAGGCCGGACTCTCGATCCGCCAGTTCTTC
TRBJ2-6 | TRBV29-1 | NA | NA | CSVAGGANVLTF | TGCAGCGTCGCGGGTGGGGCCAACGTCCTGACTTTC
TRBJ1-1 | TRBV5-1 | NA | once | CASSSRRPPTPDTEAFF | TGCGCCAGCAGCTCCCGGCGGCCCCCCACACCAGACACTGAAGCTTTCTTT
TRBJ2-1 | TRBV6-5 | TRBD2 | NA | CASSYSREGISNEQFF | TGTGCCAGCAGTTACTCCAGGGAGGGGATCTCCAATGAGCAGTTCTTC
TRBJ1-2 | TRBV13 | TRBD1 | NA | CASSIWTGGGVGYTF | TGTGCCAGCAGCATCTGGACAGGGGGCGGCGTTGGCTACACCTTC
TRBJ1-5 | TRBV30 | NA | few | CAWSAPSGPGQPQHF | TGTGCCTGGAGTGCCCCTAGCGGGCCGGGTCAGCCCCAGCATTTT
TRBJ1-1 | TRBV7-9 | NA | once | CASSRGADEAFF | TGTGCCAGCAGCCGCGGGGCTGACGAAGCTTTCTTT
TRBJ2-1 | TRBV5-1 | NA | NA | CASSLPLASEQFF | TGCGCCAGCAGCTTGCCCCTAGCTTCTGAGCAGTTCTTC
TRBJ2-5 | TRBV11-2 | TRBD1 | NA | CASSSRDRGWEETQYF | TGTGCCAGCAGCTCCCGGGACAGGGGGTGGGAAGAGACCCAGTACTTC
TRBJ2-7 | TRBV7-9 | TRBD1 | NA | CASSQHRDRVSEQYF | TGTGCCAGCAGCCAACACCGGGACAGGGTGTCCGAGCAGTACTTC
TRBJ1-5 | TRBV2 | NA | NA | CASSETTSSNQPQHF | TGTGCCAGCAGTGAGACGACAAGTAGCAATCAGCCCCAGCATTTT
TRBJ2-7 | TRBV2 | TRBD2 | NA | CASRTSESHF | TGTGCCAGCAGGACTAGCGAGAGCCACTTC
TRBJ2-7 | TRBV4-2 | NA | NA | CASSFGSGSNYEQYF | TGTGCCAGCAGCTTTGGAAGCGGCTCCAACTACGAGCAGTACTTC
TRBJ1-5 | TRBV23-1 | NA | NA | CASSQSWTQYSNQPQHF | TGCGCCAGCAGTCAATCGTGGACACAATATAGCAATCAGCCCCAGCATTTT
TRBJ2-1 | TRBV28 | TRBD2 | NA | CASSSNLAGGMNEQFF | TGTGCCAGCAGCTCAAATTTAGCGGGAGGGATGAATGAGCAGTTCTTC